Below are 6 T cell receptor beta chains sequenced from a single sample in a study of T cell repertoires in cytomegalovirus infection. For these receptors, no antigen is known. TCRdb ran MiXCR on the reads and lists one entry per CDR3 protein. The table shows about 160,000 distinct CDR3 sequences, with less than 25% occurring only once. Sequencing used CD8+ T cells from cultured PBMCs, obtained from culture after CMV antigen stimulation. The source of these receptors is a human donor in good health (CMV status not recorded). Some clones in this sample may be carry-over from other donors' samples.

Only a few counts were recorded for this clonotype. The chain couples TRBV6-1 to TRBJ1-6; possibly TRBD1 for D (6 bases). The V end was cut by 8 bases, the J end by 6 bases, with 20 bases between. Germline-derived CDR1 and CDR2 are MNHNS and SASEGT. The CDR3 length is 16 residues. This CDR3 reads CASAGGETGPNSPLHF. CDR3 sequence (DNA): TGTGCCAGCGCGGGGGGTGAAACAGGGCCTAATTCACCCCTCCACTTT.

This clonotype was seen only a few times. V usage is TRBV28 and J usage is TRBJ1-4; D remains ambiguous. CDR1 is MDHEN, CDR2 SYDVKM, per germline. This CDR3 contains 15 residues. The V gene lost 3 bases and the J gene lost 0 bases, with 8 bases spanning the gap. The CDR3 is CASSFGPPTNEKLFF. CDR3 DNA sequence: TGTGCCAGCAGTTTCGGACCTCCAACTAATGAAAAACTGTTTTTT. Based on the CDR3 plus reference TRBV28 and TRBJ1-4, the full variable domain is DVKVTQSSRYLVKRTGEKVFLECVQDMDHENMFWYRQDPGLGLRLIYFSYDVKMKEKGDIPEGYSVSREKKERFSLILESASTNQTSMYLCASSFGPPTNEKLFFGSGTQLSVL.

The V gene is TRBV29-1, the J gene TRBJ1-4; 11 bases match TRBD1. Germline V gene sequence: CDR1 SQVTM, CDR2 ANQGSEA. The V gene end was trimmed by 6 bases and the J gene end by 6 bases; junction bases not matched to a gene: 9. This CDR3 comprises 15 residues. The CDR3 region has the DNA TGCAGCGTGAAGGACAGGGGGCGGTTGGATGAAAAACTGTTTTTT. As protein: CSVKDRGRLDEKLFF.

The rearrangement uses TRBV7-9 and TRBJ2-7; 7 bases agree with TRBD1. V gave up 5 bases and J gave up 3 bases; unmatched junction bases: 10. The germline V gene encodes CDR1 SEHNR and CDR2 FQNEAQ (reference sequence). CDR3 size: 15 residues. CDR3 in amino acids: CASSVGMGTDYEQYF. The CDR3 DNA reads as TGTGCCAGCAGCGTAGGGATGGGGACAGACTACGAGCAGTACTTC.

There are a few counts of this clonotype. V and J are TRBV7-2 and TRBJ2-7, with 8 positions matching TRBD2. Looked up from germline, CDR1 is SGHTA and CDR2 is FQGNSA. Trimming at V came to 3 bases and at J to 3 bases, leaving 10 bases not matched to a gene. The CDR3 loop spans 16 amino acids. The CDR3 reads CASSLGRRGGFYEQYF. As DNA, the CDR3 is TGTGCCAGCAGCTTGGGCCGCCGGGGGGGGTTCTACGAGCAGTACTTC.

V and J are TRBV7-9 and TRBJ1-4; no reliable D call. CDR3 length equals 16 residues. CDR1 and CDR2 from the germline V gene are SEHNR and FQNEAQ (reference sequence). The ends were cut back, 5 bases at V and 3 bases at J, with 16 bases in the middle. The CDR3 DNA reads as TGTGCCAGCAGCCTTCCTCGGAGTGGGGCTAATGAAAAACTGTTTTTT. This encodes CASSLPRSGANEKLFF.